Listed here is a single T cell receptor (beta chain). Its antigen is still unknown. The PCR was carried out with 60 Vbeta primers and 13 Jbeta primers. In the authors' workflow: There were about 86 million unique TCR beta chains by a later count, and approximately 12 million of them were shared. Sequenced by immunoSEQ multiplex PCR; TCRdb stores in-frame clones only, minus some. V, J and clone size derive from that table, while D and trimming were established from the DNA sequence. The table records under 200,000 clones, less than 90% of them present only once. In germline, CDR1 is ENHRY, CDR2 SYGVKD. The CDR3 consists of 19 residues. V was trimmed by 5 bases and J by 1 base, leaving 24 bases between them. This entry comes from a study of cytomegalovirus exposure and HLA in healthy donors. Study-wide points: Excluded were some V segments that proved indistinguishable, including TRBV6-2 and TRBV6-3.

V usage is TRBV10-3 and J usage is TRBJ1-3, with a possible D match to TRBD1 (6 bases). Sequencing input: PBMCs. This receptor was taken from a woman between 45 and 65 years old in good health and CMV-seropositive. CDR3 loop: CAISHTLIATGLSGNTIYF. DNA of the CDR3: TGTGCCATCAGTCATACCCTGATCGCGACAGGCCTATCTGGAAACACCATATATTTT.